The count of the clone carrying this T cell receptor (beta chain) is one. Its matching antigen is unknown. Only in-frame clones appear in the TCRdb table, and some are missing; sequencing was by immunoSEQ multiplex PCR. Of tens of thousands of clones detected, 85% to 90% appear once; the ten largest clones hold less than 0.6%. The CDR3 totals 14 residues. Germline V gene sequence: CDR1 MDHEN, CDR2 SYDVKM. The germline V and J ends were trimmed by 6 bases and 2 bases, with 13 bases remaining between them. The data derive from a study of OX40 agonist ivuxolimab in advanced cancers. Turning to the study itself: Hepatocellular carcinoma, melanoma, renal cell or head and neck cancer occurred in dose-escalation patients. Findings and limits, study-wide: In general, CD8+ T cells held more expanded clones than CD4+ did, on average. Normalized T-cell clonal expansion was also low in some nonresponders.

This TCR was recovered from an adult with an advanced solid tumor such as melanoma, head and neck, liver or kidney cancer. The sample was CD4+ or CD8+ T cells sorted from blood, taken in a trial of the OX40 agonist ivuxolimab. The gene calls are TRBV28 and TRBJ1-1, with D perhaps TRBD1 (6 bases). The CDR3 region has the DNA TGTGCCAGCAGGAAACAGGGAATCAACACTGAAGCTTTCTTT. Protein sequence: CASRKQGINTEAFF. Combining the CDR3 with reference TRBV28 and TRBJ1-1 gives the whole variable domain DVKVTQSSRYLVKRTGEKVFLECVQDMDHENMFWYRQDPGLGLRLIYFSYDVKMKEKGDIPEGYSVSREKKERFSLILESASTNQTSMYLCASRKQGINTEAFFGQGTRLTVV.